One TCR beta chain is described in this entry. Antigen specificity is unknown. Thyroid surgery had not been preceded by any treatment in any patient. In the study's own analysis: The study took CDR3 differences across clinicopathological groups and made a distant-metastasis classifier for papillary thyroid cancer from them. TCRdb ran MiXCR on the PCR reads. The authors' filters were not applied to this entry. The table has almost 25,000 clones, around an eighth seen once. This sample is drawn from a study of metastatic and nonmetastatic thyroid tumors. The J segment lost 7 bases and the V segment lost 0 bases, leaving 4 bases of the junction unmatched. From germline, CDR1 is SGHAT and CDR2 FQNNGV. The CDR3 sequence is 15 residues long. Overall study findings and caveats: Significantly higher TCR beta diversity was reportedly seen in malignant thyroid tumors than benign nodules, in blood and tumor.

The sample consisted of blood. The rearrangement joins TRBV11-2 to TRBJ2-7, with 12 bases fitting TRBD2. The clonotype originates from a female donor with papillary thyroid cancer or a benign thyroid nodule (not recorded which). Some clones in this sample may be carry-over from other donors' samples. The CDR3 DNA reads TGTGCCAGCAGCTTAGATCCTAGCGGGAGGGGGGAGCAGTACTTC. Translated: CASSLDPSGRGEQYF. The full variable domain, its missing parts supplied by reference TRBV11-2 and TRBJ2-7, is EAGVAQSPRYKIIEKRQSVAFWCNPISGHATLYWYQQILGQGPKLLIQFQNNGVVDDSQLPKDRFSAERLKGVDSTLKIQPAKLEDSAVYLCASSLDPSGRGEQYFGPGTRLTVT.